This T cell receptor beta chain came from a study of cytotoxic CD8 clonotypes in ibrutinib-treated CLL. The targeted sequencing depth was 1 in 200,000 to 1 in 1 million T cells. Method: immunoSEQ multiplex PCR; TCRdb's copy keeps in-frame clones and lacks some. The sample carries 200,000 to 250,000 clones, roughly 70% recorded once. The CDR3 runs to 18 residues. V was pared by 0 bases and J by 0 bases, with 6 bases of the junction left unmatched. Germline loops: CDR1 SEHNR, CDR2 FQNEAQ (reference sequence). The chain combines TRBV7-9 with TRBJ2-7, with 12 bases aligning to TRBD2. The TCR comes from a human donor with chronic lymphocytic leukemia. The sequencing here drew on PBMCs, taken after 24 months of ibrutinib treatment. The CDR3 reads CASSLARKTSGSSYEQYF. Here the CDR3 DNA reads TGTGCCAGCAGCTTAGCGCGAAAGACTAGCGGGAGCTCCTACGAGCAGTACTTC.